This T cell receptor beta chain appears in the sequencing data of a study of blood T cell repertoires in COVID-19. As for the study in general: Spain, Italy and the United States supplied samples that represented acute and convalescent COVID-19. T cells, B-cell-depleted T cells, or PBMCs supplied cDNA or gDNA.

The authors' processing: Amplification with reference gene primers provided the estimates of nucleated cell counts. The protocol was immunoSEQ multiplex PCR, while the TCRdb copy is restricted to in-frame clones and leaves out a portion. For V, J and clone size, that table is used; D and trimming come from the DNA. This sample has more than 85,000 clones; roughly 90% occur once, and the top ten carry 0.85% to 1%. The V and J ends lost 2 bases and 0 bases respectively, with 6 bases between them. CDR1 SGHDT and CDR2 YYEEEE come from the germline V gene. The CDR3 consists of 14 residues. The clonotype was recovered from a man aged 60 to 75 with acute or convalescent COVID-19. This chain links TRBV5-6 with TRBJ2-1, with D possibly TRBD2 on 5 matching bases. Material for sequencing was peripheral blood. CDR3 DNA sequence: TGTGCCAGCAGCTTTGCGGGCTCCTACAATGAGCAGTTCTTC. Protein: CASSFAGSYNEQFF. Looking up the rest from reference TRBV5-6 and TRBJ2-1 gives the full variable domain: DAGVTQSPTHLIKTRGQQVTLRCSPKSGHDTVSWYQQALGQGPQFIFQYYEEEERQRGNFPDRFSGHQFPNYSSELNVNALLLGDSALYLCASSFAGSYNEQFFGPGTRLTVL.